The 11 T cell receptor beta chains below all came from one sample that was sequenced in a study of blood T cell repertoires in COVID-19. The method was immunoSEQ multiplex PCR; TCRdb's version includes in-frame clones alone and lacks a portion of them. This sample yields around 130,000 clones, of which approximately 90% are seen a single time; about 27% belongs to the top ten. Source material: peripheral blood. The receptors derive from a man aged 70 or older with active or convalescent COVID-19.

The chain has TRBV5-1 and TRBJ2-1; D is unresolved. Trimming removed 4 bases at V and 4 bases at J, with 12 bases between. The CDR3 consists of 14 residues. Germline lookup yields CDR1 SGHRS and CDR2 YFSETQ. In DNA, the CDR3 is TGCGCCAGCAGCCTAGGTGTTGGGTACAATGAGCAGTTCTTC. Its protein product is CASSLGVGYNEQFF.

The V call is TRBV27, the J call TRBJ2-2, with 9 bases matching TRBD2. Unmatched junction bases numbered 3, after V lost 1 base and J lost 6 bases. CDR1 MNHEY and CDR2 SMNVEV come from the germline V gene (reference sequence). The CDR3 has 15 amino acids. In DNA, the CDR3 is TGTGCCAGCAGTTTATTAGCGGGAGTGCCCGGGGAGCTGTTTTTT. The encoded protein is CASSLLAGVPGELFF.

This clone is a singleton in its sample. The V and J genes are TRBV6-9 and TRBJ2-5; 12 bases agree with TRBD1. Germline loops: CDR1 MNHGY, CDR2 SVAAGI. Trimming took 3 bases from V and 6 from J; bases not matched to a gene: 5. CDR3 length: 15 amino acids. The CDR3: CASSYGTGGMKTQYF. As DNA, the CDR3 is TGTGCCAGCAGTTACGGGACAGGGGGCATGAAGACCCAGTACTTC.

This chain joins TRBV19 and TRBJ1-4; 7 bases map to TRBD1. Trimming at V came to 6 bases and at J to 0 bases, leaving 4 bases not matched to a gene. Germline V CDR1 and CDR2: LNHDA, SQIVND (reference sequence). CDR3 length equals 15 residues. CDR3 residues: CASSAGTATNEKLFF. In DNA, the CDR3 is TGTGCCAGTAGCGCCGGGACAGCAACTAATGAAAAACTGTTTTTT.

The chain couples TRBV30 to TRBJ2-7, with TRBD2 matching over 9 bases. Germline CDR1 is GTSNPN and CDR2 is SVGIG (reference sequence). The CDR3 spans 15 residues. With 3 bases clipped from V and 1 base from J, the junction kept 7 bases outside the gene matches. The CDR3 spells CAWSPGLAGSYEQYF. In DNA form, the CDR3 reads TGTGCCTGGAGCCCCGGGCTAGCGGGATCCTACGAGCAGTACTTC. The full variable domain, its missing parts supplied by reference TRBV30 and TRBJ2-7, is SQTIHQWPATLVQPVGSPLSLECTVEGTSNPNLYWYRQAAGRGLQLLFYSVGIGQISSEVPQNLSASRPQDRQFILSSKKLLLSDSGFYLCAWSPGLAGSYEQYFGPGTRLTVT.

The chain has TRBV27 and TRBJ2-1; perhaps TRBD2 as D (6 bases). Looked up from germline, CDR1 is MNHEY and CDR2 is SMNVEV (reference sequence). V lost 6 bases to trimming and J lost 4 bases, with 10 bases between them. The CDR3 has 13 residues. CDR3 loop: CASSRDLYNEQFF. The CDR3 DNA is TGTGCCAGCAGCCGGGACTTGTACAATGAGCAGTTCTTC.

This clone was found a few times. This chain joins TRBV4-2 and TRBJ2-1; 7 bases are shared with TRBD2. Per the germline V gene, CDR1 is LGHNA and CDR2 is YNFKEQ. The CDR3 covers 15 residues. The J segment lost 6 bases and the V segment lost 4 bases, leaving 9 bases of the junction unmatched. CDR3 region: CASSPFGGGGNEQFF. In DNA form, the CDR3 reads TGTGCCAGCAGCCCCTTTGGGGGGGGTGGCAATGAGCAGTTCTTC.

V gene TRBV5-1 combines with J gene TRBJ2-1; the match to TRBD1 covers 8 bases. V shed 4 bases, J shed 10 bases, and the junction held 4 bases outside the gene matches. The CDR3 is made up of 12 amino acids. Germline CDR1 and CDR2: SGHRS and YFSETQ. The chain's CDR3 is CASSPGQVEQFF. DNA for the CDR3: TGCGCCAGCAGCCCGGGACAGGTAGAGCAGTTCTTC.

This chain links TRBV7-9 with TRBJ1-3; D remains unclear. Germline CDR1 reads SEHNR; CDR2 reads FQNEAQ (reference sequence). Trimming left V 5 bases short and J 0 bases short, with 11 bases between. There are 15 residues in the CDR3. The CDR3 nucleotides read TGTGCCAGCAGCCCCGAAATAGTCTCTGGAAACACCATATATTTT. It is translated as CASSPEIVSGNTIYF.

This chain's CDR3 is CATSLEGLRLEDIQYF. Written as DNA, the CDR3 is TGTGCCACCAGCTTAGAGGGCCTCCGACTAGAAGACATTCAGTACTTC. The chain couples TRBV15 to TRBJ2-4, with D possibly being TRBD2 (6 bases). The germline gives CDR1 LNHNV, CDR2 YYDKDF (reference sequence). This CDR3 comprises 16 residues. The V gene lost 5 bases and the J gene lost 8 bases, with 22 bases spanning the gap.

The chain uses TRBV4-1 and TRBJ2-3, with a possible D match to TRBD1 (6 bases). The ends were cut back, 4 bases at V and 5 bases at J, with 13 bases in the middle. This CDR3 region has 14 residues. CDR1 and CDR2 (germline): MGHRA, YSYEKL. The CDR3 bases are TGCGCCAGCAGCCCATGGGACATCCGAGATACGCAGTATTTT. It encodes CASSPWDIRDTQYF.